The 25 T cell receptor beta chains below come from one sample, sequenced in a study of T cells after yellow fever vaccination. TCRdb re-analysed the 5' RACE reads in MiXCR, keeping a single row per CDR3 protein. The data contain over 150,000 distinct CDR3 sequences, approximately 6.2% of them seen just once; the ten biggest clones take up nearly 3%. The sample here was CD4+ T cells sorted from PBMCs, taken on the day of the first yellow fever vaccination. These receptors originate from a man between 18 and 29 years old who received the YFV17D yellow fever vaccine.

This clonotype turned up a few times. The rearrangement links TRBV7-2 to TRBJ2-1; TRBD1 aligns across 7 bases. Germline V gene data show CDR1 as SGHTA and CDR2 as FQGNSA. V was clipped by 5 bases and J by 7 bases; unmatched bases: 17. This CDR3 contains 17 residues. In DNA form, the CDR3 reads TGTGCCAGCAGCCCAGGGACAGTCCTTTACTTCATTAATGAGCAGTTCTTC. Its translation is CASSPGTVLYFINEQFF.

This clonotype was found once. Sequence at one end of the junction differs from germline and may be a read error. The V gene is TRBV7-2, the J gene TRBJ1-5; D is perhaps TRBD1 (5 bases). Germline V lookup: CDR1 SGHTA, CDR2 FQGNSA. The CDR3 is made up of 14 amino acids. The CDR3, as DNA: TGTGCCAGCAGCTTTGATCAGGGAAATCCGCCCCAGCATTTT. The encoded protein is CASSFDQGNPPQHF.

This clonotype showed up just a few times. CDR3 sequence (DNA): TGCAGCGTCCATTCAGGGGACACTGAAGCTTTCTTT. Translated: CSVHSGDTEAFF. V gene TRBV29-1 combines with J gene TRBJ1-1, with D tentatively TRBD1 (6 bases). Germline V gives CDR1 SQVTM, CDR2 ANQGSEA. Trimming stripped 6 bases from V and 3 bases from J, with 11 bases between. This CDR3 contains 12 residues.

This clonotype was counted ten times or more. The J gene is TRBJ2-1, the V gene TRBV7-2; TRBD2 aligns across 14 bases. The CDR3 extends over 15 amino acids. Germline V gene sequence: CDR1 SGHTA, CDR2 FQGNSA. V was pared by 4 bases and J by 7 bases, with 3 bases of the junction left unmatched. CDR3 nucleotide sequence: TGTGCCAGCAGCTCTCGGACTAGCGGGGGGAATGAGCAGTTCTTC. It codes for CASSSRTSGGNEQFF.

This clonotype was seen many times. The chain recombines TRBV12-3 or TRBV12-4 with TRBJ2-1; 8 nucleotides match TRBD1. The trim removed 5 bases at V and 7 bases at J, leaving 4 bases unmatched. The CDR3 consists of 13 residues. In nucleotides, the CDR3 is TGTGCCAGCAGTCGGACAGGGAGTAATGAGCAGTTCTTC. Amino acids: CASSRTGSNEQFF.

This clonotype was counted ten times or more. This rearrangement joins TRBV7-2 to TRBJ2-7; 9 bases are shared with TRBD1. Germline CDR1 is SGHTA and CDR2 is FQGNSA. V dropped 5 bases and J dropped 3; count of bases not matched to a gene: 8. The CDR3 totals 15 residues. In DNA form, the CDR3 reads TGTGCCAGCAGCCCGCGAGGGGGACAGGGCTACGAGCAGTACTTC. It codes for CASSPRGGQGYEQYF.

The V gene is TRBV7-2, the J gene TRBJ2-1, with D possibly TRBD2 on 6 matching bases. The germline V gene encodes CDR1 SGHTA and CDR2 FQGNSA. V was shortened by 5 bases and J by 1 base, with 12 bases between the two germline ends. The CDR3 has 15 residues. CDR3 in amino acids: CASSPETSSYNEQFF. The DNA of the CDR3 is TGTGCCAGCAGCCCCGAGACTAGTTCCTACAATGAGCAGTTCTTC.

This clonotype was picked up many times. V gene TRBV2 combines with J gene TRBJ2-3; D is uncertain. Per germline, CDR1 SNHLY and CDR2 FYNNEI. With 7 bases removed from V and 3 bases from J, the gap between germline ends came to 5 bases. The CDR3 is 11 residues long. The chain's CDR3 is CASMETDTQYF. The CDR3 DNA follows: TGTGCCAGCATGGAAACAGATACGCAGTATTTT.

This clonotype was counted only a few times. This chain links TRBV20-1 with TRBJ2-5; D gene unclear. This CDR3 spans 13 amino acids. Trimming shortened V by 5 bases and J by 5 bases, and 15 bases separated the two germline ends. Germline V gene lookup returns CDR1 DFQATT and CDR2 SNEGSKA (reference sequence). CDR3 bases: TGCAGTGCTTCGGGCCTCAATAGGGAGACCCAGTACTTC. Translated: CSASGLNRETQYF.

The chain has TRBV19 and TRBJ1-1, with D uncertain. Germline V CDR1 and CDR2: LNHDA, SQIVND (reference sequence). CDR3 size: 13 residues. Trimming removed 7 bases from V and 2 bases from J, with 11 bases in between. The CDR3 reads CASKETRNTEAFF. DNA for the CDR3: TGTGCCAGTAAGGAGACACGTAACACTGAAGCTTTCTTT.

The genes are TRBV20-1 and TRBJ1-1; unclear D gene. Germline loops: CDR1 DFQATT, CDR2 SNEGSKA (reference sequence). This CDR3 contains 11 residues. The CDR3 coding sequence is TGCAATGCCCCGTTTCAGACTGAAGCTTTCTTT. This gives the protein CNAPFQTEAFF.

This chain connects TRBV4-3 to TRBJ1-1; D not resolved. Trimming took 1 base from V and 0 from J, leaving 9 bases between them. The CDR3 spans 15 residues. Per the germline V gene, CDR1 is LGHNA and CDR2 is YSLEER. The CDR3 DNA reads TGCGCCAGCAGCCAAGTGGCCCGTGTGAACACTGAAGCTTTCTTT. Translating it yields CASSQVARVNTEAFF.

Written as DNA, the CDR3 is TGCAGTGCTAGGGGGAGTAGCGGGGGGACCTACGAGCAGTACTTC. Protein: CSARGSSGGTYEQYF. The chain combines TRBV20-1 with TRBJ2-7; 10 positions agree with TRBD2. This CDR3 comprises 15 residues. Per the germline V gene, CDR1 is DFQATT and CDR2 is SNEGSKA (reference sequence). V shed 3 bases and J 2 bases; nucleotides not matched to a gene: 7.

In this sample, this clonotype turned up many times. The chain is built from TRBV12-3 or TRBV12-4 and TRBJ1-5; perhaps TRBD1 as D (5 bases). The CDR3 totals 15 residues. Trimming shortened V by 4 bases and J by 4 bases, and 14 bases separated the two germline ends. The CDR3: CASSSGGNENQPQHF. As DNA, the CDR3 is TGTGCCAGCAGTTCGGGGGGGAACGAAAATCAGCCCCAGCATTTT.

This clonotype was seen only a few times. This chain links TRBV21-1 with TRBJ2-6; the D call TRBD1 from the table was never checked on the DNA. TRBV21-1 is flagged as a pseudogene. This CDR3 is 19 amino acids long. CDR3 coding DNA: TGTGCCAGCAGCAAATGGCCGAGGACAGGCTTTTCTGAGGCCAACGTCCTGACTTTC. Protein sequence: CASSKWPRTGFSEANVLTF.

This clonotype showed up just a few times. The V and J genes are TRBV7-2 and TRBJ1-2; the D gene is possibly TRBD1 (5 bases). Germline V CDR1 and CDR2: SGHTA, FQGNSA. The CDR3 spans 13 residues. Trimming took off 4 bases at V and 8 bases at J, with 14 bases between the two ends. CDR3 bases: TGTGCCAGCAGCTGGGGACGGGTGGGCGGCTACACCTTC. It translates to CASSWGRVGGYTF.

This clonotype was seen many times. The gene calls are TRBV19 and TRBJ2-2, with 7 nucleotides matching TRBD2. J gave up 4 bases and V 4 bases, and 9 bases lay outside the gene matches. Per germline, CDR1 LNHDA and CDR2 SQIVND (reference sequence). CDR3 length: 16 amino acids. CDR3: CASSKAGGGVTGELFF. The CDR3 nucleotides read TGTGCCAGTAGTAAAGCTGGGGGGGGAGTCACCGGGGAGCTGTTTTTT.

The chain links TRBV10-1 to TRBJ2-4, with unresolved D. The CDR3 is 13 residues long. Trimming took 4 bases from V and 6 from J, leaving 10 bases between them. From germline, CDR1 is WNHNN and CDR2 SYGVQD (reference sequence). The CDR3 DNA sequence: TGCGCCAGCAGTGTAGGGATGGGAAACATTCAGTACTTC. Amino acids: CASSVGMGNIQYF.

This clonotype came up many times. The chain employs TRBV10-3 and TRBJ2-5; 10 nucleotides line up with TRBD2. CDR1 and CDR2 (germline): ENHRY, SYGVKD. This CDR3 is built from 15 residues. Trimming at V came to 6 bases and at J to 2 bases, leaving 6 bases not matched to a gene. Here the CDR3 reads CAISLAGALQETQYF. Here the CDR3 DNA reads TGTGCCATCAGCCTAGCGGGGGCGCTTCAAGAGACCCAGTACTTC.

This clonotype appeared a few times. The chain joins TRBV20-1 to TRBJ2-3; possibly TRBD1 for D (5 bases). The germline V and J ends were trimmed by 3 bases and 0 bases, with 10 bases remaining between them. In germline, CDR1 is DFQATT, CDR2 SNEGSKA (reference sequence). This CDR3 contains 14 residues. The CDR3 region is CSASDRSSTDTQYF. CDR3 nucleotide sequence: TGCAGTGCTAGCGACAGATCTAGCACAGATACGCAGTATTTT.

This clonotype turned up a few times. This CDR3 is CASSLEASGLREQYF. The CDR3 DNA sequence: TGCGCCAGCAGCTTGGAGGCTAGCGGTCTACGAGAGCAGTACTTC. The chain has TRBV5-1 and TRBJ2-7; 7 bases agree with TRBD2. Germline V gives CDR1 SGHRS, CDR2 YFSETQ. This CDR3 is 15 amino acids long. V gave up 0 bases and J gave up 7 bases; unmatched junction bases: 10.

This clonotype was detected ten times or more. The chain employs TRBV12-3 or TRBV12-4 and TRBJ1-6; D uncertain. V was trimmed by 7 bases and J by 6 bases, leaving 13 bases between them. The CDR3 is made up of 14 amino acids. The CDR3 nucleotides are TGTGCCAGCAAACGGGAGGGATTTAATTCACCCCTCCACTTT. Translating it yields CASKREGFNSPLHF.

This clonotype was detected many times. J is TRBJ1-2 and V is TRBV7-2; D gene uncertain. In germline, CDR1 is SGHTA, CDR2 FQGNSA. The CDR3 is 13 amino acids. V lost 7 bases and J lost 0, with 9 bases in between. Here the CDR3 reads CASTRGANYGYTF. CDR3 bases: TGTGCCAGCACCCGGGGAGCTAACTATGGCTACACCTTC.

This clonotype was seen repeatedly, ten times or more. The genes are TRBV4-2 and TRBJ2-1; weak D call: TRBD1 (6 bases). V lost 4 bases, J lost 5 bases, and 21 bases lay in between. Germline CDR1 is LGHNA and CDR2 is YNFKEQ. CDR3 length: 17 amino acids. In nucleotides, the CDR3 is TGTGCCAGCAGCCCGGTCTGGGGAGAAGGGGGAAACAATGAGCAGTTCTTC. Its protein is CASSPVWGEGGNNEQFF.

This clonotype was observed a handful of times. The chain combines TRBV10-3 with TRBJ2-5, with 12 bases lining up with TRBD2. Trimming at V came to 4 bases and at J to 4 bases, leaving 10 bases not matched to a gene. CDR1 is ENHRY, CDR2 SYGVKD, per germline. CDR3 size: 17 residues. CDR3 residues: CAISVALAGGLSETQYF. CDR3 in DNA: TGTGCCATCAGTGTTGCTCTAGCGGGGGGGCTATCAGAGACCCAGTACTTC.